Included here is one T cell receptor (beta chain) sequence, with context. Libraries were prepared by immunoSEQ multiplex PCR; TCRdb keeps only in-frame clonotypes and omits some of them. The sample carries 60,000 or so clones, roughly 89% recorded once. Germline CDR1 and CDR2: SGHNT and YENEEA. Trimming shortened V by 5 bases and J by 3 bases, and 30 bases separated the two germline ends. CDR3 length: 20 residues. The data were obtained in a study of blood T cell repertoires in COVID-19. The TCR comes from a man aged 55 to 70 with active COVID-19. The sequencing input was peripheral blood. This rearrangement joins TRBV11-3 to TRBJ2-3; D possibly corresponds to TRBD1 (5 bases). The CDR3 region is CASSLTRTPSVSRVTDTQYF. For the CDR3, the DNA is TGTGCCAGCAGCCTAACCCGAACCCCCTCTGTAAGCAGGGTAACAGATACGCAGTATTTT.